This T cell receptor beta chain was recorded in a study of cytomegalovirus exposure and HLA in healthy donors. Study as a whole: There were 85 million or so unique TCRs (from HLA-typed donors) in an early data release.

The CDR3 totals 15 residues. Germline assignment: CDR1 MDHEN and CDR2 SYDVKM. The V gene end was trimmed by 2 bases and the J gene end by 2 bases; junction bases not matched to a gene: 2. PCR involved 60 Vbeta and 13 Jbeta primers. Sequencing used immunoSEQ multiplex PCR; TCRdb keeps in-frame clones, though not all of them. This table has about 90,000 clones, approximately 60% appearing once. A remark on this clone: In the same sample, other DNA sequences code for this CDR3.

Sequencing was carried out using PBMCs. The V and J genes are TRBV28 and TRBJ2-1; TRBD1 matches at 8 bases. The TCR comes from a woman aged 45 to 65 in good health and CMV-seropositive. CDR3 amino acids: CASSLMDRAYNEQFF. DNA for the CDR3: TGTGCCAGCAGTTTAATGGACAGGGCCTACAATGAGCAGTTCTTC. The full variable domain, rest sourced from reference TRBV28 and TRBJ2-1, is DVKVTQSSRYLVKRTGEKVFLECVQDMDHENMFWYRQDPGLGLRLIYFSYDVKMKEKGDIPEGYSVSREKKERFSLILESASTNQTSMYLCASSLMDRAYNEQFFGPGTRLTVL.